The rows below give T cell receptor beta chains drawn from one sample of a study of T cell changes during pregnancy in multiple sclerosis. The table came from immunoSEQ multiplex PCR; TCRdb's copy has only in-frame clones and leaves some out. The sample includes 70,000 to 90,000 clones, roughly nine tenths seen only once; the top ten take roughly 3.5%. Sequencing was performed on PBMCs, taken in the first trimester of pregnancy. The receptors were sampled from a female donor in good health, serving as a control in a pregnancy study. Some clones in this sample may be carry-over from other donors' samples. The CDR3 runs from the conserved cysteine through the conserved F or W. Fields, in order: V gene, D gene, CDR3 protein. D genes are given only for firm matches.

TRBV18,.,CASSDGGNEQYF
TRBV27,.,CASSALQGSEQYF
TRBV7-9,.,CASSLTGLDTEAFF
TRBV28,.,CASSSQGGEAEAFF
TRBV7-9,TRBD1,CASREDGTGGITGELFF
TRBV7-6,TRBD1,CASSPRTGAYEQYF
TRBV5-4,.,CASSLLAGRNEQFF
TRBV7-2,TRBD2,CASSLGLGSYEQYF
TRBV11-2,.,CASSLGTANYGYTF
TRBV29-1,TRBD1,CSVEETGTGSNEQFF
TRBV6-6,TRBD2,CASRGEGDTDTQYF
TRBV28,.,CASSRRQSSYEQYF
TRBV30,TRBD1,CAWSVQGAHTGELFF
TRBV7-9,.,CASSVLAHEQFF
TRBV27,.,CASMGGANQPQHF
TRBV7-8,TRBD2,CASRPVAGITDTQYF
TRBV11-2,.,CASSTRAGEDAFF
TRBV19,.,CATSTGFEQFF
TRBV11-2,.,CASSPLDEQYF
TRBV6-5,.,CATRLLETDTQYF
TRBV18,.,CASSPRAGGEQFF
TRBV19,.,CASRHSNQPQHF
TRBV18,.,CASSPLPGLNQPQHF
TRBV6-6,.,CASSSPTVPYEQYF
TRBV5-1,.,CVSSSTGEAGELFF
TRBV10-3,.,CATHSIRGNYGYTF
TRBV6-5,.,CASSPGLYEAFF
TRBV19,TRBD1,CASSFSGTGAETQYF
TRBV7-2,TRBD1,CASSSTGGNNQPQHF
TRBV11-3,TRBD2,CASSLGGRAAHEQYF
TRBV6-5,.,CASRQGHNNSPLHF
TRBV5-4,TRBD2,CASSFGTSGGLGEQFF
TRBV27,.,CASSLGPQGREYEQYF
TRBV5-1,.,CASSLRLQRDGYTEAFF
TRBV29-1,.,CSVEDRGKTGRLYGYTF
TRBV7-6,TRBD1,CASSPGQGGGYGYTF
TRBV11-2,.,CASSLGRRDTQYF
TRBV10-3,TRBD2,CAIMGEGLASSYEQYF
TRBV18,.,CASSWTQGPTDTQYF
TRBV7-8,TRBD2,CASSLAPLAGRVEFF
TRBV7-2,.,CASSLDRDITYEQYF
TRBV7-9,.,CASSHTQNTEAFF
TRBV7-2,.,CASSLGSQRDEQFF
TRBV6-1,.,CASSEGGGNLGYTF
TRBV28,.,CASSFWQSSGNTIYF